The TCR beta chain described here comes from a study of cytomegalovirus exposure and HLA in healthy donors. General study results and limits: Immune exposure was documented only through CMV serostatus.

This clone occurred once. Antigen: not known. The PCR made use of 60 Vbeta and 13 Jbeta primers. Data came from immunoSEQ multiplex PCR; TCRdb stores just in-frame clones and leaves some out. The data contain around 190,000 clones, roughly 85% of them singletons. This CDR3 is built from 13 residues. CDR1 SQVTM and CDR2 ANQGSEA come from the germline V gene. Trimming removed 7 bases from V and 2 bases from J, with 14 bases in between. The donors (healthy individuals) were bone marrow donors. Sequenced material: PBMCs. This sequence joins TRBV29-1 and TRBJ1-1; D might be TRBD1 (6 bases). The origin of this receptor is a woman in her forties or fifties in good health and CMV-seronegative. In nucleotides, the CDR3 is TGCAGCGAGTATAGACAGGCCAACACTGAAGCTTTCTTT. Residues: CSEYRQANTEAFF.